A single sample is the source of the 32 T cell receptor beta chains below, sequenced in a study of OX40 agonist ivuxolimab in advanced cancers. The protocol was immunoSEQ multiplex PCR, while the TCRdb copy is restricted to in-frame clones and leaves out a portion. The sample lists around 150,000 clones, approximately 94% occurring once. Sample: CD4+ or CD8+ T cells sorted from blood, taken in a trial of the OX40 agonist ivuxolimab. Receptors were obtained from an adult with an advanced solid tumor such as melanoma, head and neck, liver or kidney cancer.

V and J are TRBV18 and TRBJ1-5; D unresolved. CDR3 size: 14 residues. V lost 6 bases and J lost 7, with 16 bases in between. The V gene's germline CDR1 is KGHSH and CDR2 LQKENI. CDR3 protein: CASSFGLGGQPQHF. The CDR3, as DNA: TGTGCCAGCTCGTTCGGACTGGGAGGACAGCCCCAGCATTTT.

This sequence joins TRBV9 and TRBJ1-1, with D perhaps matching TRBD1 (5 bases). CDR3 length: 14 amino acids. V was pared by 0 bases and J by 3 bases, with 9 bases between. Per germline, CDR1 SGDLS and CDR2 YYNGEE. The CDR3 DNA reads TGTGCCAGCAGCGTAGAACAGGCGGACACTGAAGCTTTCTTT. Translating it yields CASSVEQADTEAFF.

The chain recombines TRBV6-6 with TRBJ2-7; a possible D gene is TRBD2 (7 bases). Germline CDR1 is MNHNY and CDR2 is SVGAGI (reference sequence). This CDR3 contains 14 residues. Trimming shortened V by 6 bases and J by 9 bases, and 21 bases separated the two germline ends. CDR3 DNA: TGTGCCAGCAGCCCCTTAGGACAGCGGGAAAGGCAGTACTTC. This codes for CASSPLGQRERQYF.

The chain links TRBV10-3 to TRBJ2-1; TRBD1 aligns across 9 bases. The CDR3 spans 15 residues. The J segment lost 4 bases and the V segment lost 4 bases, leaving 5 bases of the junction unmatched. Germline loops: CDR1 ENHRY, CDR2 SYGVKD. The CDR3 loop reads CAISGTGGKYNEQFF. The CDR3 nucleotides are TGTGCCATCAGTGGCACAGGGGGCAAATACAATGAGCAGTTCTTC.

This sequence joins TRBV28 and TRBJ2-7, with 9 bases matching TRBD1. Germline V gene lookup returns CDR1 MDHEN and CDR2 SYDVKM. J gave up 0 bases and V 3 bases, and 18 bases lay outside the gene matches. This CDR3 has 20 amino acids. For the CDR3, the DNA is TGTGCCAGCAGTTTGTCCCCGGTAACAGGGGGCGTCGTGTTCTCCTACGAGCAGTACTTC. This codes for CASSLSPVTGGVVFSYEQYF. Drawing the rest from reference TRBV28 and TRBJ2-7, the complete variable domain is DVKVTQSSRYLVKRTGEKVFLECVQDMDHENMFWYRQDPGLGLRLIYFSYDVKMKEKGDIPEGYSVSREKKERFSLILESASTNQTSMYLCASSLSPVTGGVVFSYEQYFGPGTRLTVT.

This clone was seen once. The genes are TRBV29-1 and TRBJ1-1; D unresolved. Germline-derived CDR1 and CDR2 are SQVTM and ANQGSEA. The CDR3 length is 12 residues. The V end lost 0 bases, the J end lost 9 bases, and 11 bases lay between the germline ends. CDR3 sequence reads: CSVEDYAGKAFF. For the CDR3, the DNA is TGCAGCGTTGAAGATTACGCGGGTAAAGCTTTCTTT.

The J gene is TRBJ2-3, the V gene TRBV4-1; D is tentatively TRBD1 or TRBD2 (6 bases each). V lost 6 bases, J lost 2 bases, and 21 bases lay in between. Per the germline V gene, CDR1 is MGHRA and CDR2 is YSYEKL. This CDR3 contains 17 residues. CDR3 DNA: TGCGCCAGCAGGCCCGGAGGGGGTACTACCGACACAGATACGCAGTATTTT. It translates to CASRPGGGTTDTDTQYF.

V is TRBV30 and J is TRBJ1-2, with 9 bases aligning to TRBD1. The CDR3 covers 14 residues. V shed 3 bases and J 2 bases; nucleotides not matched to a gene: 4. Germline V gene data show CDR1 as GTSNPN and CDR2 as SVGIG (reference sequence). The CDR3 sequence: CAWRDRGSNYGYTF. CDR3 nucleotides: TGTGCCTGGAGGGACAGGGGCTCAAACTATGGCTACACCTTC.

The DNA of the CDR3 is TGTGCCAGCAGCTTAGTCCCTCGGGGGACTGAAGCTTTCTTT. This sequence encodes CASSLVPRGTEAFF. The chain uses TRBV7-2 and TRBJ1-1; D possibly corresponds to TRBD1 (5 bases). The CDR3 length is 14 residues. Germline V CDR1 and CDR2: SGHTA, FQGNSA. Trimming removed 1 base from V and 5 bases from J, with 11 bases in between.

CDR3 coding DNA: TGCGCCAGCAGCACCAGGGGGGCTCAAGAGACCCAGTACTTC. This sequence encodes CASSTRGAQETQYF. The V and J genes are TRBV5-1 and TRBJ2-5; D may be TRBD1 (7 bases). Trimming removed 4 bases from V and 2 bases from J, with 12 bases in between. Germline V gene sequence: CDR1 SGHRS, CDR2 YFSETQ. The CDR3 runs 14 residues.

V gene TRBV11-2 combines with J gene TRBJ2-5; D is uncertain. V gave up 6 bases and J gave up 6 bases, with 14 bases separating them. The CDR3 contains 13 residues. Germline CDR1 reads SGHAT; CDR2 reads FQNNGV. The CDR3 nucleotides read TGTGCCAGCAGGGGGTTGAGGATAAAGACCCAGTACTTC. Residues: CASRGLRIKTQYF.

The V call is TRBV5-1, the J call TRBJ1-2; D is unclear. Germline loops: CDR1 SGHRS, CDR2 YFSETQ. The CDR3 is 14 residues long. Trimming stripped 4 bases from V and 2 bases from J, with 12 bases between. DNA for the CDR3: TGCGCCAGCAGCCCAGAGCCTAGGAACTATGGCTACACCTTC. Amino acids: CASSPEPRNYGYTF.

The rearrangement joins TRBV6-6 to TRBJ2-7, with 8 bases matching TRBD1. The CDR3 length is 15 residues. The ends lost 10 bases at V and 0 bases at J; junction bases unmatched: 11. The germline V gene has CDR1 MNHNY and CDR2 SVGAGI (reference sequence). The CDR3 region is CATQYRQGSSYEQYF. The CDR3 DNA follows: TGTGCCACCCAATACCGACAGGGGAGCTCCTACGAGCAGTACTTC.

The chain couples TRBV5-4 to TRBJ2-1; the match to TRBD2 covers 12 bases. The V segment lost 4 bases and the J segment 9 bases; nucleotides outside the gene matches: 8. CDR3 length equals 15 residues. Germline V lookup: CDR1 SGHNT, CDR2 YYREEE (reference sequence). CDR3 sequence (DNA): TGTGCCAGCAGCGTAGGTTCGACTAGCGGGGGTGAGCAGTTCTTC. Protein product: CASSVGSTSGGEQFF.

This chain joins TRBV18 and TRBJ2-1; no firm D call. The CDR3 contains 15 residues. Germline loops: CDR1 KGHSH, CDR2 LQKENI. Deletions cut 6 bases from V and 5 bases from J, with 17 bases between. This CDR3 reads CASSTTGSNNNEQFF. The CDR3 DNA is TGTGCCAGCTCGACCACCGGGTCTAATAACAATGAGCAGTTCTTC.

The V and J genes are TRBV4-3 and TRBJ2-7; D is perhaps TRBD2 (7 bases). Per germline, CDR1 LGHNA and CDR2 YSLEER. V dropped 0 bases and J dropped 4 bases, with 13 bases sitting between them. This CDR3 contains 15 residues. CDR3 residues: CASSQDWGGKYEQYF. CDR3 coding DNA: TGCGCCAGCAGCCAAGATTGGGGGGGCAAGTACGAGCAGTACTTC.

The DNA for the CDR3 is TGTGCCAGCAGTTTCCCCCCATCGGGGCGGGGGGGCTACAATGAGCAGTTCTTC. This codes for CASSFPPSGRGGYNEQFF. The chain employs TRBV28 and TRBJ2-1; 9 bases are a match to TRBD2. V shed 3 bases, J shed 3 bases, and the junction held 12 bases outside the gene matches. From germline, CDR1 is MDHEN and CDR2 SYDVKM. CDR3 length: 18 residues.

V and J are TRBV9 and TRBJ2-1; TRBD1 might be the D (6 bases). V lost 2 bases, J lost 1 base, and 13 bases lay in between. This CDR3 is built from 16 residues. Germline CDR1 is SGDLS and CDR2 is YYNGEE. CDR3 region: CASSVLGQGSYNEQFF. For the CDR3, the DNA is TGTGCCAGCAGCGTCTTAGGCCAGGGGTCCTACAATGAGCAGTTCTTC.

This clone was observed a single time. This chain connects TRBV5-8 to TRBJ2-7; 8 bases line up with TRBD1. V trimming: 4 bases; J trimming: 6 bases; junction bases outside the gene matches: 12. The CDR3 covers 15 residues. Germline CDR1 is SGHTS and CDR2 is YDEGEE. This CDR3 reads CASSLQAGTGGEQYF. CDR3 nucleotides: TGTGCCAGCAGCCTCCAAGCCGGGACAGGAGGCGAGCAGTACTTC. The variable domain in full, with the rest retrieved from reference TRBV5-8 and TRBJ2-7, is EAGVTQSPTHLIKTRGQQATLRCSPISGHTSVYWYQQALGLGLQFLLWYDEGEERNRGNFPPRFSGRQFPNYSSELNVNALELEDSALYLCASSLQAGTGGEQYFGPGTRLTVT.

Written as DNA, the CDR3 is TGTGCCAGCAGCTTAGCGGGGCAGGGAACCTACGAGCAGTACTTC. Its translation is CASSLAGQGTYEQYF. The chain recombines TRBV7-2 with TRBJ2-7, with D possibly being TRBD1 (5 bases). The CDR3 length is 15 residues. Deletions cut 0 bases from V and 2 bases from J, with 11 bases between. CDR1 and CDR2 (germline): SGHTA, FQGNSA.

The chain links TRBV9 to TRBJ1-1, with D possibly being TRBD1 (5 bases). From germline, CDR1 is SGDLS and CDR2 YYNGEE. The V end lost 3 bases, the J end lost 7 bases, and 13 bases lay between the germline ends. The CDR3 is made up of 13 amino acids. CDR3 residues: CASSEGPTDEAFF. Here the CDR3 DNA reads TGTGCCAGCAGCGAGGGACCTACAGATGAAGCTTTCTTT.

V gene TRBV3-2 combines with J gene TRBJ2-1; TRBD1, the table's D call, was not compared with the DNA. TRBV3-2 is deemed a pseudogene. CDR3 size: 9 residues. Here the CDR3 reads CASGDRQFF. CDR3 nucleotides: TGTGCCAGTGGAGACAGACAGTTCTTC.

The rearrangement joins TRBV4-2 to TRBJ2-1; a possible D gene is TRBD2 (6 bases). V lost 4 bases and J lost 5, with 18 bases in between. CDR1 and CDR2 from the germline V gene are LGHNA and YNFKEQ. The length of the CDR3 is 16 residues. This CDR3 is CASSLIVGGLDNEQFF. The CDR3 DNA is TGTGCCAGCAGCCTTATAGTGGGAGGCCTCGACAATGAGCAGTTCTTC.

The V and J genes are TRBV6-1 and TRBJ2-7; the D gene could be TRBD1 or TRBD2 (5 bases each). Trimming shortened V by 3 bases and J by 2 bases, and 8 bases separated the two germline ends. CDR1 and CDR2 from the germline V gene are MNHNS and SASEGT. The CDR3 has 13 amino acids. The chain's CDR3 is CASSDTGPYEQYF. CDR3 DNA: TGTGCCAGCAGTGATACGGGACCCTACGAGCAGTACTTC.

The rearrangement uses TRBV11-3 and TRBJ2-1; 13 nucleotides match TRBD2. CDR1 is SGHNT and CDR2 is YENEEA in the germline V gene. The CDR3 totals 16 residues. V gave up 5 bases and J gave up 9 bases; unmatched junction bases: 10. CDR3 nucleotide sequence: TGTGCCAGCAGCCCGCAAGGACTAGCGGGAGACGGTGAGCAGTTCTTC. It codes for CASSPQGLAGDGEQFF.

V and J are TRBV10-2 and TRBJ2-3, with D unresolved. The CDR3 is 13 residues long. CDR1 and CDR2 (germline): WSHSY, SAAADI. V was pared by 4 bases and J by 0 bases, with 5 bases between. CDR3 sequence reads: CASSVPSTDTQYF. In DNA form, the CDR3 reads TGCGCCAGCAGTGTTCCCAGCACAGATACGCAGTATTTT.

The gene calls are TRBV27 and TRBJ1-6; TRBD1 agrees at 10 bases. J lost 6 bases, V lost 4 bases, and 3 bases had no gene match. The germline V gene encodes CDR1 MNHEY and CDR2 SMNVEV (reference sequence). The CDR3 totals 15 residues. The CDR3 bases are TGTGCCAGCAGTTCCCGGACAGGGGGTAATTCACCCCTCCACTTT. Translating gives CASSSRTGGNSPLHF.

In this sample, this clone turned up a few times. The CDR3 loop is CASSYVARATQYF. As DNA, the CDR3 is TGTGCCAGCAGTTACGTAGCCCGGGCGACCCAGTACTTC. V usage is TRBV6-5 and J usage is TRBJ2-5; the D is unclear. Trimming left V 2 bases short and J 7 bases short, with 11 bases between. The CDR3 totals 13 residues. Looked up from germline, CDR1 is MNHEY and CDR2 is SVGAGI.

The chain combines TRBV5-1 with TRBJ1-2, with D perhaps TRBD1 (6 bases). Deletions cut 0 bases from V and 5 bases from J, with 11 bases between. Per germline, CDR1 SGHRS and CDR2 YFSETQ. The CDR3 is made up of 14 amino acids. CDR3 sequence: CASSLEGGRYGYTF. The CDR3 region has the DNA TGCGCCAGCAGCTTGGAAGGGGGAAGGTATGGCTACACCTTC.

The chain is built from TRBV14 and TRBJ1-3, with D possibly matching TRBD1 (6 bases). Deletions cut 4 bases from V and 10 bases from J, with 23 bases between. Germline V gene data show CDR1 as SGHDN and CDR2 as FVKESK. The CDR3 has 16 residues. CDR3 in DNA: TGTGCCAGCAGCCCCCAATACAGGGAGGGGCGCGGGACCATATATTTT. It translates to CASSPQYREGRGTIYF.

The chain joins TRBV7-9 to TRBJ1-1; D not resolved. This CDR3 contains 15 residues. CDR1 and CDR2 from the germline V gene are SEHNR and FQNEAQ (reference sequence). V lost 4 bases and J 0 bases, leaving 12 bases between the germline ends. CDR3: CASSSDVRMNTEAFF. CDR3 in DNA: TGTGCCAGCAGCTCGGACGTCCGGATGAACACTGAAGCTTTCTTT.

The chain joins TRBV7-2 to TRBJ2-1; D assignment may be TRBD1 or TRBD2 (5 bases each). Germline CDR1 is SGHTA and CDR2 is FQGNSA. CDR3 length: 15 amino acids. The ends were cut back, 5 bases at V and 4 bases at J, with 15 bases in the middle. CDR3 protein: CASSPRVGGYNEQFF. In DNA form, the CDR3 reads TGTGCCAGCAGCCCCCGCGTTGGGGGTTACAATGAGCAGTTCTTC.